Included here is one TCR beta chain sequence, with context. The record originates from a study of blood T cell repertoires in COVID-19. Whole-study context: PBMCs, B-cell-depleted T cells, or T cells provided the cDNA or gDNA that made up the material.

Here immunoSEQ multiplex PCR was the method, and the copy in TCRdb shows in-frame clones only, minus some. The sample includes over 200,000 clones, approximately 90% of them seen just once. V lost 0 bases to trimming and J lost 2 bases, with 14 bases between them. Germline V lookup: CDR1 LGHDT, CDR2 YNNKEL (reference sequence). The CDR3 runs 17 residues. Input material: peripheral blood. V is TRBV3-1 (or the pseudogene TRBV3-2) and J is TRBJ1-5, with D possibly being TRBD1 (5 bases). The TCR comes from a man aged 60 to 69 who had recovered from COVID-19. CDR3 sequence: CASSQDPKGAGNQPQHF. In DNA, the CDR3 is TGTGCCAGCAGCCAAGATCCAAAAGGGGCTGGCAATCAGCCCCAGCATTTT.